This TCR beta chain was obtained from a study of tumor and adjacent non-tumor tissue in lung cancer. As for the study in general: The cohort had approximately 12 adenocarcinoma, a couple of squamous cell and 1 small cell patients. Each sample yielded approximately 4 million productive TCRbeta reads on average. Study observations and caveats: Tumor TCR diversity, when higher, was linked to shorter survival. Compared with tumor, normal lung showed significantly lower TCR diversity.

With regard to this clonotype: Its target is unknown. Given the absence of the conserved phenylalanine or tryptophan at the CDR3 end, a read error is likely.

RNA was extracted from bulk tissue without any cell sorting. Distant lung tissue was collected more than 3 cm away from the tumor edge. Three rounds of nested PCR, following a modified ARM-PCR protocol, produced the TCRbeta library. TCRdb recomputed calls from the multiplex PCR reads with MiXCR, one row per CDR3 protein. The sample consists of approximately 79,000 distinct CDR3 sequences, just over 75% of them appearing once. The CDR3 contains 16 residues. Germline values: CDR1 SGHAT, CDR2 FQNNGV. The chain has TRBV11-2 and TRBJ2-2; perhaps TRBD1 as D (6 bases). The sequence derives from an older man with non-small cell lung cancer. What was sequenced was distant non-tumor lung tissue. The CDR3 protein is CASSLVGTGITGELFV. The CDR3 coding sequence is TGTGCTAGCAGCTTAGTGGGCACAGGGATTACCGGGGAGCTGTTTGTT.